The 22 T cell receptor beta chains reported below all come from one sample, sequenced in a study of CD8+ T cells in alopecia areata. The authors extracted RNA and reverse transcribed it into cDNA as the sequencing template. Measured with immunoSEQ multiplex PCR; TCRdb has only the in-frame clones, and not every one. The data contain over 90,000 clones, approximately 52% of them seen just once; the ten biggest clones take up 8.8%. The sample consisted of CD4+ T cells sorted from blood. The receptor source for this set is a human donor in good health.

In its sample, this clone was seen once. The chain is built from TRBV5-4 and TRBJ1-6; TRBD1 agrees at 9 bases. The trim removed 4 bases at V and 10 bases at J, leaving 6 bases unmatched. The CDR3 contains 14 residues. In germline, CDR1 is SGHNT, CDR2 YYREEE (reference sequence). CDR3: CASSLTGGWSPLHF. CDR3 sequence (DNA): TGTGCCAGCAGCCTGACAGGGGGATGGTCACCCCTCCACTTT.

The CDR3 DNA reads TGTGCCAGCAGCGAAGCGGGGGCAAAAGAGACCCAGTACTTC. Its protein is CASSEAGAKETQYF. This chain joins TRBV7-2 and TRBJ2-5, with 8 bases aligning to TRBD2. V was pared by 5 bases and J by 3 bases, with 5 bases of the junction left unmatched. CDR1 SGHTA and CDR2 FQGNSA come from the germline V gene. The length of the CDR3 is 14 residues.

This clone was observed a few times. The V and J genes are TRBV28 and TRBJ2-1, with 12 bases lining up with TRBD2. The CDR3 extends over 15 amino acids. Germline-derived CDR1 and CDR2 are MDHEN and SYDVKM. V lost 6 bases and J lost 5; bases outside the gene matches: 5. Written as DNA, the CDR3 is TGTGCCAGCAGCCCGACTAGCGGGGGCCACAATGAGCAGTTCTTC. Protein sequence: CASSPTSGGHNEQFF.

The chain employs TRBV4-3 and TRBJ2-2; TRBD2 matches 7 bases. Per the germline V gene, CDR1 is LGHNA and CDR2 is YSLEER. The CDR3 is 16 amino acids. Trimming cost V 4 bases and J 5 bases; bases outside gene matches: 10. This chain's CDR3 is CASSLSGSLRTGELFF. CDR3 nucleotides: TGCGCCAGCAGCCTTAGCGGGTCGTTGAGGACCGGGGAGCTGTTTTTT.

The V and J genes are TRBV4-1 and TRBJ2-7; 7 bases agree with TRBD1. The germline V gene encodes CDR1 MGHRA and CDR2 YSYEKL. The CDR3 length is 16 residues. The V gene end was trimmed by 4 bases and the J gene end by 6 bases; junction bases not matched to a gene: 15. The CDR3 region is CASSPGYATGSIEQYF. In nucleotides, the CDR3 is TGCGCCAGCAGCCCGGGGTATGCGACAGGGAGCATCGAGCAGTACTTC.

This clone has just one count. The CDR3 loop reads CASSPRPQETQYF. The CDR3 DNA sequence: TGTGCCAGCTCACCACGGCCGCAAGAGACCCAGTACTTC. V gene TRBV18 combines with J gene TRBJ2-5; no clear D. The CDR3 has 13 amino acids. V dropped 1 base and J dropped 2 bases, with 5 bases sitting between them. The germline CDR1 and CDR2 sequences are KGHSH and LQKENI.

This clone was seen a few times. The chain couples TRBV18 to TRBJ1-2, with D unclear. From germline, CDR1 is KGHSH and CDR2 LQKENI. The CDR3 contains 13 residues. Between the trimmed V and J ends, which lost 2 bases and 6 bases, there was a span of 10 bases. CDR3: CASSPEGRDGYTF. The CDR3 bases are TGTGCCAGCTCACCAGAAGGGAGGGATGGCTACACCTTC.

This clone appeared a few times. V is TRBV6-1 and J is TRBJ2-4, with D uncertain. Looked up from germline, CDR1 is MNHNS and CDR2 is SASEGT. The CDR3 is made up of 12 amino acids. Deletions cut 5 bases from V and 8 bases from J, with 10 bases between. The chain's CDR3 is CASSPTEDIQYF. The DNA for the CDR3 is TGTGCCAGCAGTCCCACGGAAGACATTCAGTACTTC.

As concerns this clone: This CDR3 is also generated by other DNA sequences in the sample. The rearrangement uses TRBV5-1 and TRBJ1-4; D is unclear. Per the germline V gene, CDR1 is SGHRS and CDR2 is YFSETQ. The CDR3 extends over 14 amino acids. Trimming stripped 4 bases from V and 2 bases from J, with 9 bases between. Here the CDR3 DNA reads TGCGCCAGCAGCGGTGGACGGACTAATGAAAAACTGTTTTTT. As protein: CASSGGRTNEKLFF.

There are a few counts of this clone. The chain links TRBV7-2 to TRBJ1-2; TRBD1 is a possible D gene (6 bases). Germline V gene sequence: CDR1 SGHTA, CDR2 FQGNSA. V was cut by 8 bases and J by 4 bases, with 14 bases left in between. The CDR3 length is 13 residues. The CDR3 DNA reads TGTGCCAGCGCGCAGGGGCACGGCTATGGCTACACCTTC. Its translation is CASAQGHGYGYTF.

This sequence joins TRBV15 and TRBJ1-5; D is uncertain. Germline CDR1 and CDR2: LNHNV and YYDKDF (reference sequence). The CDR3 totals 14 residues. V was pared by 0 bases and J by 6 bases, with 9 bases between. CDR3: CATSRDLTIQPQHF. The CDR3 DNA reads as TGTGCCACCAGCAGAGATCTGACAATTCAGCCCCAGCATTTT.

The rearrangement uses TRBV9 and TRBJ2-1; TRBD2 matches at 12 bases. Germline V lookup: CDR1 SGDLS, CDR2 YYNGEE. V lost 0 bases, J lost 4 bases, and 2 bases stayed unmatched. The CDR3 consists of 16 residues. CDR3 region: CASSVGTSGGYNEQFF. CDR3 DNA sequence: TGTGCCAGCAGCGTAGGTACTAGCGGGGGGTACAATGAGCAGTTCTTC.

Only one count was recorded for this clone. The gene calls are TRBV4-1 and TRBJ2-4; D remains unclear. The V gene's germline CDR1 is MGHRA and CDR2 YSYEKL. V shed 4 bases and J shed 1 base, with 11 bases lying between them. The CDR3 consists of 15 residues. The CDR3 nucleotides read TGCGCCAGCAGCCCGAATCTCGGGGCCAAAAACATTCAGTACTTC. Protein: CASSPNLGAKNIQYF.

The chain uses TRBV19 and TRBJ1-5; D is unresolved. V was pared by 6 bases and J by 0 bases, with 9 bases between. This CDR3 has 14 residues. Germline-derived CDR1 and CDR2 are LNHDA and SQIVND (reference sequence). CDR3 coding DNA: TGTGCCAGTAGGGGTTCCAATAGCAATCAGCCCCAGCATTTT. Residues: CASRGSNSNQPQHF.

This clone was observed a handful of times. CDR3 coding DNA: TGCAGCGTTGATCCCACCGGGGGACAGGGGAAGTCTTTCTTT. Encoded protein: CSVDPTGGQGKSFF. The gene calls are TRBV29-1 and TRBJ1-1, with TRBD1 identical over 10 bases. Looked up from germline, CDR1 is SQVTM and CDR2 is ANQGSEA. The CDR3 spans 14 residues. The V segment lost 3 bases and the J segment 12 bases; nucleotides outside the gene matches: 13. Looking up the rest from reference TRBV29-1 and TRBJ1-1 gives the full variable domain: SAVISQKPSRDICQRGTSLTIQCQVDSQVTMMFWYRQQPGQSLTLIATANQGSEATYESGFVIDKFPISRPNLTFSTLTVSNMSPEDSSIYLCSVDPTGGQGKSFFGQGTRLTVV.

The gene calls are TRBV27 and TRBJ2-7, with 7 bases aligning to TRBD2. This CDR3 has 14 amino acids. V dropped 2 bases and J dropped 5; count of bases not matched to a gene: 6. Germline values: CDR1 MNHEY, CDR2 SMNVEV (reference sequence). As DNA, the CDR3 is TGTGCCAGCAGTTTAAAGGGCGGGGGAAACGAGCAGTACTTC. Encoded protein: CASSLKGGGNEQYF.

This clone was detected a few times. The V call is TRBV4-2, the J call TRBJ2-2; D remains ambiguous. The V gene lost 0 bases and the J gene lost 6 bases, with 5 bases spanning the gap. Germline values: CDR1 LGHNA, CDR2 YNFKEQ. The CDR3 extends over 13 amino acids. CDR3 in amino acids: CASSQDGPGELFF. The CDR3 DNA follows: TGTGCCAGCAGCCAAGATGGCCCCGGGGAGCTGTTTTTT.

The CDR3 coding sequence is TGCGCCACTAATAAGACAGGGGAAACAACTGGTGGCTATGGCTACACCTTC. Amino acid sequence: CATNKTGETTGGYGYTF. This chain connects TRBV23-1 to TRBJ1-2; 8 bases line up with TRBD1. TRBV23-1 is an open reading frame, and its role is uncertain. This CDR3 region has 17 residues. Trimming at V came to 10 bases and at J to 4 bases, leaving 20 bases not matched to a gene.

The V and J genes are TRBV30 and TRBJ2-3; TRBD1 is a possible D gene (5 bases). The CDR3 is 12 amino acids. Germline-derived CDR1 and CDR2 are GTSNPN and SVGIG (reference sequence). Trimming removed 5 bases at V and 2 bases at J, with 8 bases between. As DNA, the CDR3 is TGTGCCTGGGCAGGGTTCACAGATACGCAGTATTTT. This codes for CAWAGFTDTQYF.

This clone was detected only a few times. The CDR3 sequence: CAWTRGREAFF. The DNA of the CDR3 is TGTGCCTGGACCCGAGGGAGGGAAGCTTTCTTT. The chain carries TRBV30 and TRBJ1-1; no clear D. V was pared by 4 bases and J by 8 bases, with 11 bases between. Germline values: CDR1 GTSNPN, CDR2 SVGIG (reference sequence). The CDR3 has 11 amino acids.

The chain carries TRBV6-6 and TRBJ1-5; TRBD1 matches at 7 bases. From germline, CDR1 is MNHNY and CDR2 SVGAGI (reference sequence). With 5 bases clipped from V and 6 bases from J, the junction kept 4 bases outside the gene matches. The CDR3 spans 13 residues. CDR3 DNA sequence: TGTGCCAGCAGTGGGACAGATCGTCAGCCCCAGCATTTT. It translates to CASSGTDRQPQHF.

This clone was seen only a few times. This rearrangement joins TRBV7-2 to TRBJ2-5; perhaps TRBD2 as D (6 bases). The CDR3 extends over 13 amino acids. The germline gives CDR1 SGHTA, CDR2 FQGNSA. V lost 8 bases to trimming and J lost 3 bases, with 13 bases between them. The CDR3 is CASAGNREETQYF. The CDR3 DNA reads as TGTGCCAGCGCGGGAAATAGGGAAGAGACCCAGTACTTC.